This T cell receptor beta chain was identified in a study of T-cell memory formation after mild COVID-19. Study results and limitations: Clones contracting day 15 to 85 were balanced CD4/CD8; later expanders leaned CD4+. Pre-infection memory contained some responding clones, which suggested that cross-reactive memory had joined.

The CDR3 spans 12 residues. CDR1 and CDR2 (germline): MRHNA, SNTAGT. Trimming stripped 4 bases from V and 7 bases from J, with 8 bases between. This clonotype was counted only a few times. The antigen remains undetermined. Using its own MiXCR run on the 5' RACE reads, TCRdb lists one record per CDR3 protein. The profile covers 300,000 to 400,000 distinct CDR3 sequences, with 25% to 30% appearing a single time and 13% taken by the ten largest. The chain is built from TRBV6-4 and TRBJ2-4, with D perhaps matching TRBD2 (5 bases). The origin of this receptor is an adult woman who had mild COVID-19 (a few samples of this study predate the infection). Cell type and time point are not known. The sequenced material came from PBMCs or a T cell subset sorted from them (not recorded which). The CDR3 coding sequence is TGTGCCAGCAGTGGAGGGCGGAACATTCAGTACTTC. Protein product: CASSGGRNIQYF.